This TCR beta chain was obtained from a study of beta chain features in type 1 diabetes. Between the trimmed V and J ends, which lost 5 bases and 4 bases, there was a span of 14 bases. The CDR3 has 14 amino acids. CDR1 is SEHNR, CDR2 FQNEAQ, per germline (reference sequence). Sequencing targeted expressed TCRB transcripts, as all isolated RNA had been reverse transcribed. Profiling relied on immunoSEQ multiplex PCR, and the TCRdb table lists in-frame clones only, not all of them. The data contain about 640,000 clones, over 10% of them singletons. Study conclusions and caveats: Shortening that was moderate but significant affected the TCRB CDR3s of Type 1 diabetes patients in all four CD4+ subsets.

This clone was found a few times. Its antigen is undetermined. The sequence was collected from a young man with type 1 diabetes. The material sequenced was naive CD4+ T cells from blood. This chain links TRBV7-9 with TRBJ1-2; D might be TRBD1 (6 bases). CDR3 nucleotides: TGTGCCAGCAGCCTCTTTGGGGGCGGCTATGGCTACACCTTC. Encoded protein: CASSLFGGGYGYTF.